This entry lists 13 T cell receptor beta chains sequenced from one sample in a study of post-analysis software for immune sequencing data. Study-level points and caveats: Controls showed lower frequencies than patients for roughly five TRBV segments, and TRBV5-6, TRBV5-1 and TRBV20-1 were among these.

cDNA libraries of TCR beta carried unique molecular identifiers. One entry per CDR3 protein, called by TCRdb with MiXCR from the PCR reads. Among under 900,000 distinct CDR3 sequences, approximately 53% were seen once, and the ten largest hold approximately 4.2%. No antigen is known for these receptors. The specimen was blood. The receptor source for this set is a girl under 18 with multiple sclerosis.

This clonotype was seen more than once but under ten times. This chain links TRBV27 with TRBJ2-3; D may match TRBD1 or TRBD2 (5 bases each). There are 15 residues in the CDR3. Germline loops: CDR1 MNHEY, CDR2 SMNVEV (reference sequence). The V end was cut by 6 bases, the J end by 4 bases, with 17 bases between. CDR3: CASSSGTLGPDTQYF. In DNA form, the CDR3 reads TGTGCCAGCAGCTCCGGGACGCTAGGGCCAGATACGCAGTATTTT.

This clonotype occurred once. The chain recombines TRBV12-5 with TRBJ2-5; D gene ambiguous. The CDR3 is made up of 14 amino acids. The V and J ends lost 5 bases and 5 bases respectively, with 15 bases between them. Per germline, CDR1 LGHNT and CDR2 FRNRAP. This chain's CDR3 is CASGPQSVYETQYF. The DNA for the CDR3 is TGTGCTAGTGGTCCTCAGAGTGTGTATGAGACCCAGTACTTC.

The chain couples TRBV12-5 to TRBJ2-4; 7 bases fit TRBD1. The J call may not be correct, given that the DNA end is closer to TRBJ2-7. This CDR3 has 15 amino acids. Per the germline V gene, CDR1 is LGHNT and CDR2 is FRNRAP. The CDR3 is CASGSLVGQVYEQYF. The CDR3 region has the DNA TGTGCTAGTGGTTCCCTAGTCGGACAGGTCTACGAGCAGTACTTC.

V gene TRBV20-1 combines with J gene TRBJ2-4, with D perhaps TRBD2 (6 bases). The V end lost 5 bases, the J end lost 13 bases, and 15 bases lay between the germline ends. The CDR3 totals 11 residues. Germline V gene lookup returns CDR1 DFQATT and CDR2 SNEGSKA (reference sequence). This CDR3 is CSAWRDWEQYF. The DNA for the CDR3 is TGCAGTGCTTGGCGGGATTGGGAGCAGTACTTC.

Only one count was recorded for this clonotype. The V call is TRBV5-1, the J call TRBJ2-7; TRBD2 agrees at 7 bases. J was trimmed by 0 bases and V by 4 bases; bases with no gene match: 7. The CDR3 runs to 15 residues. Germline V gene data show CDR1 as SGHRS and CDR2 as YFSETQ. CDR3 nucleotide sequence: TGCGCCAGCAGCCTGTGGAGCGGGGCCTCCTACGAGCAGTACTTC. It specifies CASSLWSGASYEQYF.

This clonotype was counted only a few times. The genes are TRBV7-6 and TRBJ2-1, with 13 bases fitting TRBD2. The CDR3 consists of 16 residues. The ends lost 6 bases at V and 8 bases at J; junction bases unmatched: 10. The V gene's germline CDR1 is SGHVS and CDR2 FNYEAQ. CDR3 sequence (DNA): TGTGCCAGCAGTCATAGAACCGGGACTAGCGGGGATGAGCAGTTCTTC. Its protein is CASSHRTGTSGDEQFF.

This chain connects TRBV5-1 to TRBJ2-7, with TRBD1 matching over 10 bases. Trimming removed 4 bases from V and 3 bases from J; junction bases left unmatched: 7. Germline V gives CDR1 SGHRS, CDR2 YFSETQ. The CDR3 spans 15 residues. CDR3: CASSPRDRGHYEQYF. For the CDR3, the DNA is TGCGCCAGCAGCCCCCGGGACAGGGGCCACTACGAGCAGTACTTC.

This chain links TRBV29-1 with TRBJ2-7, with TRBD2 identical over 7 bases. The V gene's germline CDR1 is SQVTM and CDR2 ANQGSEA. J gave up 0 bases and V 0 bases, and 5 bases lay outside the gene matches. The CDR3 has 15 amino acids. In DNA form, the CDR3 reads TGCAGCGTTGAAGATCCCACTAGCGCCTCCTACGAGCAGTACTTC. Amino acids: CSVEDPTSASYEQYF.

The gene calls are TRBV7-3 and TRBJ1-2, with 7 bases that match TRBD1. V dropped 2 bases and J dropped 3; count of bases not matched to a gene: 6. The germline V gene encodes CDR1 SGHTA and CDR2 FQGTGA. The CDR3 is made up of 15 amino acids. CDR3 loop: CASSLYPGQDYGYTF. CDR3 nucleotide sequence: TGTGCCAGCAGCTTATACCCTGGACAGGACTATGGCTACACCTTC.

V usage is TRBV2 and J usage is TRBJ2-1; 7 nucleotides align to TRBD2. Germline assignment: CDR1 SNHLY and CDR2 FYNNEI. With 6 bases clipped from V and 10 bases from J, the junction kept 18 bases outside the gene matches. This CDR3 comprises 16 residues. The DNA of the CDR3 is TGTGCCAGCAGGGCGGGACCAGCGGGACTGGGGAACGAGCAGTTCTTC. It is translated as CASRAGPAGLGNEQFF. The variable domain in full, completed from reference TRBV2 and TRBJ2-1, reads EPEVTQTPSHQVTQMGQEVILRCVPISNHLYFYWYRQILGQKVEFLVSFYNNEISEKSEIFDDQFSVERPDGSNFTLKIRSTKLEDSAMYFCASRAGPAGLGNEQFFGPGTRLTVL.

This clonotype occurred many times. Here the CDR3 DNA reads TGTGCCAGCAGCTTAATGGTCCCGCAGGAGACCCAGTACTTC. Translation: CASSLMVPQETQYF. This chain links TRBV11-2 with TRBJ2-5; D unresolved. With 2 bases removed from V and 5 bases from J, the gap between germline ends came to 12 bases. The CDR3 covers 14 residues. In germline, CDR1 is SGHAT, CDR2 FQNNGV.

This clonotype was seen only a few times. The chain has TRBV30 and TRBJ2-5, with D unclear. In germline, CDR1 is GTSNPN, CDR2 SVGIG (reference sequence). The CDR3 runs to 15 residues. V was pared by 0 bases and J by 3 bases, with 14 bases between. CDR3 DNA: TGTGCCTGGAGTGTGCGGCTGTTGGTGGAAGAGACCCAGTACTTC. Its translation: CAWSVRLLVEETQYF.

The gene calls are TRBV5-5 and TRBJ2-7; maybe TRBD2 (5 bases). Trimming took off 0 bases at V and 0 bases at J, with 10 bases between the two ends. The length of the CDR3 is 15 residues. Germline values: CDR1 SGHKS, CDR2 YYEKEE (reference sequence). CDR3 nucleotides: TGTGCCAGCAGCTTGGAGGGAGTCTACTCCTACGAGCAGTACTTC. This sequence encodes CASSLEGVYSYEQYF.